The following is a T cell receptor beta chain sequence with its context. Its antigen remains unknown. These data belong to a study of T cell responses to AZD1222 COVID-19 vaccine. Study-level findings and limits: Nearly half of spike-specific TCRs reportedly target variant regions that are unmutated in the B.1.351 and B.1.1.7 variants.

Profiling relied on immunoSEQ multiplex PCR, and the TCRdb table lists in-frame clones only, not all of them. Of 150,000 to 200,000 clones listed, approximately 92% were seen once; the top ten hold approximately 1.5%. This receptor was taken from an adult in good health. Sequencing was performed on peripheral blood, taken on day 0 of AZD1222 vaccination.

The CDR3 bases are TGTGCCAGCTCACCAGAAGGGACTCCCAGGGGCAATGAGCAGTTCTTC. Protein sequence: CASSPEGTPRGNEQFF. The chain links TRBV18 to TRBJ2-1; either TRBD1 or TRBD2 may supply D (6 bases each). V shed 2 bases and J shed 6 bases, with 17 bases lying between them. The CDR3 is made up of 16 amino acids. Germline values: CDR1 KGHSH, CDR2 LQKENI.